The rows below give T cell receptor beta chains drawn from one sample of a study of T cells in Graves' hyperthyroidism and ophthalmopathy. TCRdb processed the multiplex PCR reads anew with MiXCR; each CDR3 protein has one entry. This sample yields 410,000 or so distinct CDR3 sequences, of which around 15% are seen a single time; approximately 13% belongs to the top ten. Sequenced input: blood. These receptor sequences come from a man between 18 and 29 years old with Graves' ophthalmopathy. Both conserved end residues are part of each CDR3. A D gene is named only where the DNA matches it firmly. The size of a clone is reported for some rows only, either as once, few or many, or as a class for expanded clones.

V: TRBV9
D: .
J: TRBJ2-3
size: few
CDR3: CASSVGDSDTDTQYF
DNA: TGTGCCAGCAGCGTAGGAGACTCCGACACAGATACGCAGTATTTT

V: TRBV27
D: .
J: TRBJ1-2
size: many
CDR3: CASSLSGRSVYGYTF
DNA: TGTGCCAGCAGTTTATCAGGTAGATCCGTCTATGGCTACACCTTC

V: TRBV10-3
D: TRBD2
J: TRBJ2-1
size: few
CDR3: CAISDRGTSGNNEQFF
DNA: TGTGCCATCAGTGACCGAGGGACTAGCGGAAACAATGAGCAGTTCTTC

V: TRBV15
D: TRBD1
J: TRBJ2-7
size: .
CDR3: CATSRVFLTGGIYEQYF
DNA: TGTGCCACCAGCAGAGTGTTCCTGACAGGGGGCATCTACGAGCAGTACTTC

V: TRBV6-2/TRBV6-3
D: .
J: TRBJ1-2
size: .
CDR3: CASSPDRAFYGYTF
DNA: TGTGCCAGCAGTCCAGACAGAGCTTTCTATGGCTACACCTTC

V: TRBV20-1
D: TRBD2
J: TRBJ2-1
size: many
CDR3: CSAINGGLASYNEQFF
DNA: TGCAGTGCTATTAACGGTGGACTAGCAAGTTACAATGAGCAGTTCTTC

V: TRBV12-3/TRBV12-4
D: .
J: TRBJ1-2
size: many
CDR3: CASSPRPGRVNYGYTF
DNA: TGTGCCAGCAGTCCCCGCCCGGGACGGGTTAACTATGGCTACACCTTC

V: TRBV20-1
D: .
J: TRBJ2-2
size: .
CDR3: CSARDTDLGTGELLGPELFF
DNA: TGCAGTGCTCGCGACACGGACCTGGGCACCGGGGAGCTGTTAGGGCCGGAGCTGTTTTTT

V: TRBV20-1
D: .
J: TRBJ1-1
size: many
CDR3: CSASQGMYTEAFF
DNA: TGCAGTGCTAGTCAGGGCATGTACACTGAAGCTTTCTTT

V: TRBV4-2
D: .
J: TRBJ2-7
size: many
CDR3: CASSRRGDSSYEQYF
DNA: TGTGCCAGCAGCCGGAGGGGGGACAGCTCCTACGAGCAGTACTTC

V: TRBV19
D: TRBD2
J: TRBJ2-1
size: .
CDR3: CASSGTSGASYNEQFF
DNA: TGTGCCAGTAGCGGGACTAGCGGAGCCTCCTACAATGAGCAGTTCTTC

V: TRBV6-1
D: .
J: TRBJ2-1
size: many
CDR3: CASSEMALGEQFF
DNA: TGTGCCAGCAGTGAAATGGCTTTGGGTGAGCAGTTCTTC

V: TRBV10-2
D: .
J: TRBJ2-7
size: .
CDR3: CASTQGVDSYEQYF
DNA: TGCGCCAGCACCCAAGGAGTGGACAGCTACGAGCAGTACTTC

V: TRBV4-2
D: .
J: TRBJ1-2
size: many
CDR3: CASSQDWVKGYTF
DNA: TGTGCCAGCAGCCAAGATTGGGTGAAGGGCTACACCTTC

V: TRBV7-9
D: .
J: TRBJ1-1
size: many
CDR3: CASTKDPNTEAFF
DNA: TGTGCCAGCACCAAAGACCCGAACACTGAAGCTTTCTTT

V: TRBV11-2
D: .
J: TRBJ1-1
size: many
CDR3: CASSSTREHMNTEAFF
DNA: TGTGCCAGCAGCAGTACCCGGGAGCACATGAACACTGAAGCTTTCTTT

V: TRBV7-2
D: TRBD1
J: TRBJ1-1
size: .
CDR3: CASSQNRGLTAEAFF
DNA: TGTGCCAGCAGTCAGAACAGGGGACTCACCGCTGAAGCTTTCTTT

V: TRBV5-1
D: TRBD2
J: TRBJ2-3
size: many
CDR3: CASSLGGTSGSTDTQYF
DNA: TGCGCCAGCAGCTTGGGGGGGACTAGCGGGAGCACAGATACGCAGTATTTT

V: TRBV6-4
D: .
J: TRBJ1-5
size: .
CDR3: CASTQGSGQPQHF
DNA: TGTGCCAGCACCCAAGGGAGCGGTCAGCCCCAGCATTTT

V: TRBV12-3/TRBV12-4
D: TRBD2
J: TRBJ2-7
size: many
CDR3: CASSFFGRGGSYEQYF
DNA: TGTGCCAGCAGTTTCTTCGGGCGGGGGGGCTCCTACGAGCAGTACTTC

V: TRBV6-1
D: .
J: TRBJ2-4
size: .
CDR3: CASSPQRGGNIQYF
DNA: TGTGCCAGCAGTCCCCAGAGGGGCGGAAACATTCAGTACTTC

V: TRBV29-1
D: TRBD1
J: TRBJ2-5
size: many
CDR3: CSVGLGGQGLTQYF
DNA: TGCAGCGTTGGCCTAGGGGGCCAGGGTCTGACCCAGTACTTC